This T cell receptor beta chain emerged from a study of shared clonotypes between healthy human individuals. Turning to the study itself: The people who gave samples were a couple of women and a few men aged 18 to 49. Per donor, CD8 memory used one plate, CD8 naive used two, CD4 memory used three and CD4 naive used three.

CD8 cells classed as naive were CD45RO-negative and positively selected for CCR7, excluding terminally differentiated effector memory CD45RA+ cells. Study results and limitations: Rarefaction gave evidence that sorted-subset sequencing remained incomplete despite large depth.

Worth noting for this clone: Antigen specificity is unknown.

Produced via immunoSEQ multiplex PCR; TCRdb's table is partial and in-frame only. The sample lists roughly 600,000 clones, roughly 98% seen once, with 0.3% to 0.35% in the top ten. The sample consisted of naive CD8+ T cells sorted from blood. This receptor was obtained from a man aged 25-45 years in good health.

The DNA of the CDR3 is TGTGCCAGCAGCTGGAGTGCGGGAGAAGTCGAGCAGTACTTC. It specifies CASSWSAGEVEQYF. The chain links TRBV7-6 to TRBJ2-7; 7 nucleotides line up with TRBD2. V was pared by 4 bases and J by 6 bases, with 9 bases of the junction left unmatched. Germline CDR1 and CDR2: SGHVS and FNYEAQ. This CDR3 comprises 14 residues.